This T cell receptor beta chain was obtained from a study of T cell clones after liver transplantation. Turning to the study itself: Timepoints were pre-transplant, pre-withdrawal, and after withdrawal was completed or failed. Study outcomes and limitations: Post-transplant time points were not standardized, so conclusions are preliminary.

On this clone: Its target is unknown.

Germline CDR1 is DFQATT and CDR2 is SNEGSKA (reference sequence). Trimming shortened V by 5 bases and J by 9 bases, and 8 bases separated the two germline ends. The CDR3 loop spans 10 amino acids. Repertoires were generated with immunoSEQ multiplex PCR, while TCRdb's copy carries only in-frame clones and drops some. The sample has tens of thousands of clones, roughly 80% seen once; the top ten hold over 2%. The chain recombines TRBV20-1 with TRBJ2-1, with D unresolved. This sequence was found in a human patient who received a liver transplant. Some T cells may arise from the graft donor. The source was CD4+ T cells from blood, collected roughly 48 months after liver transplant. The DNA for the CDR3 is TGCAGTGCTGAGCTGGTTGAGCAGTTCTTC. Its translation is CSAELVEQFF.